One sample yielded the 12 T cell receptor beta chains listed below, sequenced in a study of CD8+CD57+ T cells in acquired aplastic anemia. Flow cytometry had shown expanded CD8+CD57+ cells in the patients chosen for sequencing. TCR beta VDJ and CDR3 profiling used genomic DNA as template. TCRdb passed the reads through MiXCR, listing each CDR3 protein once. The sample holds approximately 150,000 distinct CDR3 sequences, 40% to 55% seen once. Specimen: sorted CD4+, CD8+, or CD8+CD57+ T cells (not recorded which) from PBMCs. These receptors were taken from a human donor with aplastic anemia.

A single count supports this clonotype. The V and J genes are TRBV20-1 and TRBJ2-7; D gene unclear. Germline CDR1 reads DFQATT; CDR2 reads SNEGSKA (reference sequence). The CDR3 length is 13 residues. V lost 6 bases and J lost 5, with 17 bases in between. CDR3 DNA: TGCAGTGCCCCCGGACCGCGCTACCACGAGCAGTACTTC. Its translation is CSAPGPRYHEQYF.

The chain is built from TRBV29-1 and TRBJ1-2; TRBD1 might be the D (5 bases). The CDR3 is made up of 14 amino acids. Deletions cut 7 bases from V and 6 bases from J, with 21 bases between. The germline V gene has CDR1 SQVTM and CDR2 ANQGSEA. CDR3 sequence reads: CSGSGTAESNGYTF. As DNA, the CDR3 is TGCAGCGGGTCCGGGACGGCGGAAAGCAATGGCTACACCTTC.

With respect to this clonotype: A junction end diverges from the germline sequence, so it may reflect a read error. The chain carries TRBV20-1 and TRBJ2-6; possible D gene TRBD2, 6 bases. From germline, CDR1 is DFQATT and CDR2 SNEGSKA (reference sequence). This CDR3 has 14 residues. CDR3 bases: TGCAGTGCCAGTGGGGACTCTGGGGCCGACGTCCTGACTTTC. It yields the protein CSASGDSGADVLTF.

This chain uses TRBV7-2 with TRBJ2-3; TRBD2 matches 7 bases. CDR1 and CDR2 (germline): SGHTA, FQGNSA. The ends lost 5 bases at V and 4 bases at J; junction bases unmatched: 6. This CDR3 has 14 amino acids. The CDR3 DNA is TGTGCCAGCAGCACCAGGACTAGAGCAGATACGCAGTATTTT. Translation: CASSTRTRADTQYF.

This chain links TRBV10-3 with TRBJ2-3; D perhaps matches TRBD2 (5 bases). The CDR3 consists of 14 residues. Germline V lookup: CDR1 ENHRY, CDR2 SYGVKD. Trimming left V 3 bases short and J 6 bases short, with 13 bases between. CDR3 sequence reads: CAISDGVSSDTQYF. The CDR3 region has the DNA TGTGCCATCAGTGACGGGGTTAGCTCGGATACGCAGTATTTT.

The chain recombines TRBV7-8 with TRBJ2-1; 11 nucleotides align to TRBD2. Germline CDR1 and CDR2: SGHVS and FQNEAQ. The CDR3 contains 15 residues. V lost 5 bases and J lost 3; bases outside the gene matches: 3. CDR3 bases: TGTGCCAGCAGCGAGGGACTAGCGGACTACAATGAGCAGTTCTTC. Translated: CASSEGLADYNEQFF.

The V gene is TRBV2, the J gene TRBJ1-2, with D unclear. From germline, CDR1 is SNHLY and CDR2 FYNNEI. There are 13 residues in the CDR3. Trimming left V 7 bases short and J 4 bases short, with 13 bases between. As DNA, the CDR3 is TGTGCCAGCACCGGTGGAGGCCCCTATGGCTACACCTTC. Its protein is CASTGGGPYGYTF.

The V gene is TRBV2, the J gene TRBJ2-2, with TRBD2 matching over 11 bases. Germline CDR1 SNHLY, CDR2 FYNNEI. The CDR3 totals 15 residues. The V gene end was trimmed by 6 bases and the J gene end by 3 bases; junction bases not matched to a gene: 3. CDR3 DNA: TGTGCCAGCAGCGGGACTAGCGGTTACACCGGGGAGCTGTTTTTT. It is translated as CASSGTSGYTGELFF.

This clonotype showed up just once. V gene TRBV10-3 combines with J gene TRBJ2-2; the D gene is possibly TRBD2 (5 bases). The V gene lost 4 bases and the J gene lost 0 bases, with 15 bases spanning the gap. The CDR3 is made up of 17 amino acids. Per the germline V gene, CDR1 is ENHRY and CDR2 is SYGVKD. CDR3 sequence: CAISVSSSYSNTGELFF. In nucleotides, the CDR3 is TGTGCCATCAGTGTTTCTAGCAGTTACTCGAACACCGGGGAGCTGTTTTTT.

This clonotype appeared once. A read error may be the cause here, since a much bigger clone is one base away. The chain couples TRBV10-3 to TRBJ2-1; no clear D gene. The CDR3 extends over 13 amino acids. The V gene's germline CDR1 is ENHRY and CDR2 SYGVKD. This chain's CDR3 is CASSSSTINEQSF. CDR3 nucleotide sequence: TGTGCCAGCAGTTCGTCTACCATCAATGAGCAGTCCTTC.

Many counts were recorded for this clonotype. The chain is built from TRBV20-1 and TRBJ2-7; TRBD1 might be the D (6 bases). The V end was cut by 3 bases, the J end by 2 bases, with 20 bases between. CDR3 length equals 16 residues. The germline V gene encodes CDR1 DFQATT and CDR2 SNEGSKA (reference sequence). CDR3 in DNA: TGCAGTGCTAGCGCCGTATGGGACACCCTCCCCTACGAGCAGTACTTC. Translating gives CSASAVWDTLPYEQYF.

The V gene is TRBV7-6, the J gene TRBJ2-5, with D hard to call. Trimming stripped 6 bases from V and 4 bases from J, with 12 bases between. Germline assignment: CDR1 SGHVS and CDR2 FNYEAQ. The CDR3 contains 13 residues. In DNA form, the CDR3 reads TGTGCCAGCAGTCGTCAAACATCAGAGACCCAGTACTTC. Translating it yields CASSRQTSETQYF.